This TCR beta chain was recovered during a study of chemoradiotherapy in HPV16-positive cancers. Study results and caveats: HPV-responsive T-cell expansion during chemoradiotherapy was linked to improved recurrence-free survival in HPV16-positive patients.

About this clone: No antigen is known for it.

Libraries were prepared by immunoSEQ multiplex PCR; TCRdb keeps only in-frame clonotypes and omits some of them. Of 20,000 to 25,000 clones listed, roughly 87% are singletons. Sequenced here: blood, sampled from a patient who underwent chemoradiotherapy. This receptor was obtained from a human donor with HPV-associated anogenital cancer.

This CDR3 reads CASSELGSSYNEQFF. The CDR3 nucleotides are TGTGCCAGCAGTGAACTGGGCAGCTCCTACAATGAGCAGTTCTTC. The V gene is TRBV6-1, the J gene TRBJ2-1; D remains unclear. Germline assignment: CDR1 MNHNS and CDR2 SASEGT. The CDR3 is 15 residues long. V lost 2 bases, J lost 0 bases, and 8 bases lay in between.